What follows is one TCR beta chain and its context. Its target is not known. Time point of the sample: baseline pretreatment blood. Noted treatment: 15 Gy SBRT to primary tumor, nephrectomy 4 weeks later. The V gene's germline CDR1 is LNHNV and CDR2 YYDKDF (reference sequence). CDR3 size: 16 residues. The junction had 7 bases not matched to a gene; V was cut back by 5 bases and J by 0 bases. The data are from a study of radiation and T cells in renal cell carcinoma. Overall study findings and caveats: Top tumor clonotypes rose in blood 2 weeks post-radiation, then contracted.

TCRdb's table, derived via immunoSEQ multiplex PCR, lists solely in-frame clones and lacks some. The table includes 140,000 to 150,000 clones, around 89% detected once. The sequenced sample was blood, obtained from a patient whose treatment included radiotherapy and nephrectomy. This TCR derives from a woman between 65 and 79 years old with renal cell carcinoma. This chain links TRBV15 with TRBJ2-4; TRBD2 matches at 7 bases. This chain's CDR3 is CATSVQIAGAKNIQYF. CDR3 coding DNA: TGTGCCACCAGCGTCCAAATAGCGGGAGCCAAAAACATTCAGTACTTC.